The table lists the clone carrying this T cell receptor (beta chain) with many counts. The target antigen is unknown. Documented time point: newly diagnosed GD, antithyroid drugs for less than 3 months. Isolated PBMC RNA provided the starting material for the TCR library. The authors built TCR beta libraries using iRepertoire HTBI primers and Arm-PCR of CDR3 regions. One entry per CDR3 protein, called by TCRdb with MiXCR from the multiplex PCR reads. The data show 400,000 to 450,000 distinct CDR3 sequences, about 16% seen once. Germline-derived CDR1 and CDR2 are SGHNT and YENEEA. CDR3 length: 18 residues. J gave up 2 bases and V 2 bases, and 11 bases lay outside the gene matches. The source of the sample is a study of regulatory T cells in long-lasting Graves disease. At the level of the study: Patients newly diagnosed with Graves' had been on antithyroid drugs for under 3 months. Whole-study results and caveats: The researchers studied only peripheral blood, not thyroid tissue. With a small sample size, accuracy may have been reduced.

In addition, the sample was reused for a study of T cells in Graves' hyperthyroidism and ophthalmopathy. That source reports: A lack of ophthalmopathy progression within 18 months defined stable Graves' hyperthyroidism.

V gene TRBV11-3 combines with J gene TRBJ2-3; 9 bases line up with TRBD2. Sequenced here: peripheral blood mononuclear cells (PBMCs), sampled at new diagnosis, from a patient treated with antithyroid drugs. The sequence was collected from a woman between 25 and 40 years old with Graves disease. CDR3 coding DNA: TGTGCCAGCAGCTTAAAAGGGGGGCCTAGCGGGGCCACAGATACGCAGTATTTT. This gives the protein CASSLKGGPSGATDTQYF.